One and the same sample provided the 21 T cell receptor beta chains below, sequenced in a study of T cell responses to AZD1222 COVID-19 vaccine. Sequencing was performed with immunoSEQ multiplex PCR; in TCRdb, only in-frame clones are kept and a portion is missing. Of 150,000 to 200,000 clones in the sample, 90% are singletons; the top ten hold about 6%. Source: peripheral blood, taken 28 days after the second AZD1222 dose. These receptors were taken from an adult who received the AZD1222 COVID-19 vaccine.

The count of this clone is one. The CDR3 sequence: CASTPTAVYGYTF. Written as DNA, the CDR3 is TGTGCCAGTACCCCGACAGCAGTATATGGCTACACCTTC. The chain has TRBV19 and TRBJ1-2, with a possible D match to TRBD1 (5 bases). Trimming took off 7 bases at V and 5 bases at J, with 14 bases between the two ends. This CDR3 comprises 13 residues. Germline CDR1 LNHDA, CDR2 SQIVND (reference sequence).

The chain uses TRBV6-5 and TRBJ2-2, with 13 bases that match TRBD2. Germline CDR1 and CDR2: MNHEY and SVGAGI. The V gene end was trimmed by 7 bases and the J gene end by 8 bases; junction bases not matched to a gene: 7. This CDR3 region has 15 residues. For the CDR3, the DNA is TGTGCCAGCACCACTAGCGGGGGGGAGGTAGGGGAGCTGTTTTTT. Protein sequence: CASTTSGGEVGELFF.

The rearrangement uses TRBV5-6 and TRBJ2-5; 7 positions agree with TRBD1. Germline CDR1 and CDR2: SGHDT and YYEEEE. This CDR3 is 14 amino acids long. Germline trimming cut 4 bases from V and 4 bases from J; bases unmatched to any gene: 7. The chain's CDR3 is CASSGQGVGETQYF. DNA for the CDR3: TGTGCCAGCAGCGGTCAGGGGGTAGGAGAGACCCAGTACTTC.

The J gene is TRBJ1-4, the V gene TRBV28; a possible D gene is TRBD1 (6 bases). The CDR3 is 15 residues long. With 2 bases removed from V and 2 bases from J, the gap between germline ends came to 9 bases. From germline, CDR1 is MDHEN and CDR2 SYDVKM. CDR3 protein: CASSLPQGTNEKLFF. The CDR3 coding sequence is TGTGCCAGCAGTTTACCTCAGGGGACTAATGAAAAACTGTTTTTT.

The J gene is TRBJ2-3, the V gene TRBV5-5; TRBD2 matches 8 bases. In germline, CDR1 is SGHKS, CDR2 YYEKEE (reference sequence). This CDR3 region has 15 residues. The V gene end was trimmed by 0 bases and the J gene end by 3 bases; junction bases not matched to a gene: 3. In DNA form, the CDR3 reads TGTGCCAGCAGCTTGGGACTAGCGTGGACAGATACGCAGTATTTT. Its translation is CASSLGLAWTDTQYF.

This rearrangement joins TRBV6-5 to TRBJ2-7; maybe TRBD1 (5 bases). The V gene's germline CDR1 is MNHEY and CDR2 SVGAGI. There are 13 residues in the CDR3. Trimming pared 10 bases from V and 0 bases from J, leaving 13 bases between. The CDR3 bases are TGTGCCACCGGACACAAGAGCTCCTACGAGCAGTACTTC. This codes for CATGHKSSYEQYF.

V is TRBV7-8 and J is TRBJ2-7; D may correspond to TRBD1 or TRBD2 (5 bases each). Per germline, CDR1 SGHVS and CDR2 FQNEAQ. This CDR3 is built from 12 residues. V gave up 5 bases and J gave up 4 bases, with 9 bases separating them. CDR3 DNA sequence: TGTGCCAGCAGCCGGGACGAGTACGAGCAGTACTTC. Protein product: CASSRDEYEQYF.

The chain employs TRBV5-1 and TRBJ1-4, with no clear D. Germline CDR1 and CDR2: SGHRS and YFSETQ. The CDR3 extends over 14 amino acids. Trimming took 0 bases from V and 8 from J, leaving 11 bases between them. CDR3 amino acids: CASSLAIGREKLFF. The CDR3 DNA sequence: TGCGCCAGCAGCTTGGCTATAGGGAGGGAAAAACTGTTTTTT. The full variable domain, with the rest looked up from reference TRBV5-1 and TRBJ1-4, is KAGVTQTPRYLIKTRGQQVTLSCSPISGHRSVSWYQQTPGQGLQFLFEYFSETQRNKGNFPGRFSGRQFSNSRSEMNVSTLELGDSALYLCASSLAIGREKLFFGSGTQLSVL.

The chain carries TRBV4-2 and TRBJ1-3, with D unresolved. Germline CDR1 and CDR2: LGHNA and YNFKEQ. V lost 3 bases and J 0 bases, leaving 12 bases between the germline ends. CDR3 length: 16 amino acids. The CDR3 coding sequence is TGTGCCAGCAGCCATCCGGGCAGAATCTCTGGAAACACCATATATTTT. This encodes CASSHPGRISGNTIYF.

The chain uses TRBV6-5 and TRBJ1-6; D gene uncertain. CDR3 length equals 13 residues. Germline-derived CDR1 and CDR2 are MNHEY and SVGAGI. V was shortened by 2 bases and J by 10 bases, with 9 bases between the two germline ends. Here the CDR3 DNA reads TGTGCCAGCAGTTACGAGGTTTCGTCACCCCTCCACTTT. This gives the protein CASSYEVSSPLHF.

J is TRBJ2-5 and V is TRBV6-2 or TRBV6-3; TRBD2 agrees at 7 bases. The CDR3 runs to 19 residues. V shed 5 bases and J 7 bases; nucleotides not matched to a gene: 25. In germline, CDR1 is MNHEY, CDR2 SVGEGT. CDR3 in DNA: TGTGCCAGCAGTCCAATAACACCCGGGCGGGAGCGGTTTGTTGGGACCCAGTACTTC. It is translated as CASSPITPGRERFVGTQYF.

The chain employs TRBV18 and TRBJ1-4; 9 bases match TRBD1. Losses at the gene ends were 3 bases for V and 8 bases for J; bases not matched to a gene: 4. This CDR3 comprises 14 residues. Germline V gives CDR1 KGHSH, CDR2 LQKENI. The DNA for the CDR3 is TGTGCCAGCTCACCCCGGACAGGGGACGAAAAACTGTTTTTT. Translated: CASSPRTGDEKLFF. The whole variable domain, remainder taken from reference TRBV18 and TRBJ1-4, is NAGVMQNPRHLVRRRGQEARLRCSPMKGHSHVYWYRQLPEEGLKFMVYLQKENIIDESGMPKERFSAEFPKEGPSILRIQQVVRGDSAAYFCASSPRTGDEKLFFGSGTQLSVL.

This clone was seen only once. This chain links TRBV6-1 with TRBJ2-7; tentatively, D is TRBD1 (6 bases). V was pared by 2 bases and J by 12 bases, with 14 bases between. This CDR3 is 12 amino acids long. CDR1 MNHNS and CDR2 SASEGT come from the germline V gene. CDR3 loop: CASSERDTTAYF. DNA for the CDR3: TGTGCCAGCAGTGAAAGGGACACAACTGCGTACTTC.

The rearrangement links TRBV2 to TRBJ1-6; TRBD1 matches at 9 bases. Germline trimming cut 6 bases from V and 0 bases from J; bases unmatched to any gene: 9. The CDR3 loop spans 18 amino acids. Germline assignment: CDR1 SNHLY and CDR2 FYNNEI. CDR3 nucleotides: TGTGCCAGCAGGGGGGACCGGGACAGGGTCTCCTATAATTCACCCCTCCACTTT. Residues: CASRGDRDRVSYNSPLHF.

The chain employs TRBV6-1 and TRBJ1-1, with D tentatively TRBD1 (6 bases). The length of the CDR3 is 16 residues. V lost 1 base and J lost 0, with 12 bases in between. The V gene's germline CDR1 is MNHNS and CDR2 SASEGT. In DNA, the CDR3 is TGTGCCAGCAGTGAAGGGGACAAAAGGATGAACACTGAAGCTTTCTTT. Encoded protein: CASSEGDKRMNTEAFF.

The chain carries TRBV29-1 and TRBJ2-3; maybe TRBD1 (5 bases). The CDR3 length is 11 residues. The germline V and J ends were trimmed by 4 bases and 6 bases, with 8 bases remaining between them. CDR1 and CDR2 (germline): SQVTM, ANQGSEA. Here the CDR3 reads CSVAGLDTQYF. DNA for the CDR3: TGCAGCGTTGCAGGGTTGGATACGCAGTATTTT.

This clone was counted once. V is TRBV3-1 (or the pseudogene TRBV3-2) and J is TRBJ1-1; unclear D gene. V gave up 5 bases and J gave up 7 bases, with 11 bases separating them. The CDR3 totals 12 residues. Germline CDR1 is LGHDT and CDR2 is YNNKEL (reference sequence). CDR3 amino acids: CASSSPTLEAFF. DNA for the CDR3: TGTGCCAGCAGCTCCCCCACCCTTGAAGCTTTCTTT.

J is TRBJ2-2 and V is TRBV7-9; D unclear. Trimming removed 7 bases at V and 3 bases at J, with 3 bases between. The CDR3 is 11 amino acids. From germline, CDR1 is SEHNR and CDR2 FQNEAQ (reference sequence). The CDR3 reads CASTYTGELFF. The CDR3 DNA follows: TGTGCCAGCACCTACACCGGGGAGCTGTTTTTT.

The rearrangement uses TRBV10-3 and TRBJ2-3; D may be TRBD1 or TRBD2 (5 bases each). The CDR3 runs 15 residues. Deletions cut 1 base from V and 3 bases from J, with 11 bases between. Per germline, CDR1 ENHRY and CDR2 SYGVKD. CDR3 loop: CAISEYGATTDTQYF. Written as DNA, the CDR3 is TGTGCCATCAGTGAGTACGGGGCAACGACAGATACGCAGTATTTT.

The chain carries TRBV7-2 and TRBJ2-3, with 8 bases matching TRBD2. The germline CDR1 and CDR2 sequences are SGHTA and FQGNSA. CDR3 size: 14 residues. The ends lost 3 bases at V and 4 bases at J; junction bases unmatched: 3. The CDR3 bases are TGTGCCAGCAGCTTGACGGGGGGGCCAGATACGCAGTATTTT. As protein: CASSLTGGPDTQYF.

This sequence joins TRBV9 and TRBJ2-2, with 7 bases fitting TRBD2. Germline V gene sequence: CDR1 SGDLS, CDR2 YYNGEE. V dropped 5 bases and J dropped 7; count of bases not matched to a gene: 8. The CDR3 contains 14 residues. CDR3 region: CASRNALAIGELFF. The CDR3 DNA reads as TGTGCCAGCAGGAATGCACTAGCGATCGGGGAGCTGTTTTTT.